These T cell receptor beta chains were read from a single sample in a study of blood T cell repertoires in COVID-19. TCRdb's table, derived via immunoSEQ multiplex PCR, lists solely in-frame clones and lacks some. Of around 430,000 clones detected, about 86% appear once; the ten largest clones hold roughly 9.4%. The sequenced sample was PBMCs or T cells enriched from blood (not recorded which). The receptors come from a woman between 45 and 60 years old who had recovered from COVID-19. Each CDR3 is given without its conserved first and last residue. The order of the fields is J gene, clone size, CDR3 length, V gene, CDR3 protein. The size entry is marked missing in some rows and otherwise reads once, few, many or a size class.

J: TRBJ2-1
size: -
length: 12
V: TRBV29-1
CDR3: SVEGEISTNEQF

J: TRBJ1-2
size: -
length: 13
V: TRBV19
CDR3: ASSIGFDSYYGYT

J: TRBJ2-2
size: -
length: 12
V: TRBV4-1
CDR3: ASSQGTLPRELF

J: TRBJ1-6
size: once
length: 11
V: TRBV2
CDR3: ARSPGQNSPLH

J: TRBJ2-2
size: -
length: 11
V: TRBV19
CDR3: ASSSGGPGELF

J: TRBJ2-7
size: -
length: 13
V: TRBV28
CDR3: ASSYSEEGAYEQY

J: TRBJ2-1
size: -
length: 11
V: TRBV11-2
CDR3: ASSLEDRPEQF

J: TRBJ1-3
size: -
length: 13
V: TRBV9
CDR3: ASSAATGAGNTIY

J: TRBJ1-1
size: -
length: 13
V: TRBV27
CDR3: ASSSTRGWYTEAF

J: TRBJ1-1
size: -
length: 9
V: TRBV29-1
CDR3: SVGTGLEAF

J: TRBJ2-2
size: -
length: 12
V: TRBV7-3
CDR3: ASSFKPSTGELF

J: TRBJ1-6
size: once
length: 14
V: TRBV3-1/TRBV3-2
CDR3: ASSQERSVLNSPLH

J: TRBJ1-6
size: -
length: 14
V: TRBV13
CDR3: ASSQQGDSYNSPLH

J: TRBJ1-4
size: -
length: 16
V: TRBV7-9
CDR3: ASSLPGQILATNEKLF

J: TRBJ1-1
size: -
length: 12
V: TRBV19
CDR3: ASSRTGWKTEAF

J: TRBJ2-7
size: -
length: 11
V: TRBV7-9
CDR3: ASSLPPFPEQY